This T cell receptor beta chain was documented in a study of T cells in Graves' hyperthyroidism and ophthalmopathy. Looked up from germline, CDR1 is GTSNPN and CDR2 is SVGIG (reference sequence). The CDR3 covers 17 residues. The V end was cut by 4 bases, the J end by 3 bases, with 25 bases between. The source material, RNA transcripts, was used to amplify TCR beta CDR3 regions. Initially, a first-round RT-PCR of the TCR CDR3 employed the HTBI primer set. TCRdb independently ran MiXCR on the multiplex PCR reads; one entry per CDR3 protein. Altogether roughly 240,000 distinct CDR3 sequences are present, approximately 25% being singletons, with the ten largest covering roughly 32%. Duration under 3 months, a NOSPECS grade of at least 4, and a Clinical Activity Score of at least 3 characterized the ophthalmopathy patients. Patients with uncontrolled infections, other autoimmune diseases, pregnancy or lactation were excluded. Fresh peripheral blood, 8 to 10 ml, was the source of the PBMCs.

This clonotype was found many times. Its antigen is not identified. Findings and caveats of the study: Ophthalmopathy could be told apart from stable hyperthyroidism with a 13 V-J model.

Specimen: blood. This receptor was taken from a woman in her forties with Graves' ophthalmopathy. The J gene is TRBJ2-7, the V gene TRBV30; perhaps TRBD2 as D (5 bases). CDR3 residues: CAWTPPLGSPHNYEQYF. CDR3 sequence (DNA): TGTGCCTGGACCCCCCCACTGGGGAGTCCCCACAACTACGAGCAGTACTTC.